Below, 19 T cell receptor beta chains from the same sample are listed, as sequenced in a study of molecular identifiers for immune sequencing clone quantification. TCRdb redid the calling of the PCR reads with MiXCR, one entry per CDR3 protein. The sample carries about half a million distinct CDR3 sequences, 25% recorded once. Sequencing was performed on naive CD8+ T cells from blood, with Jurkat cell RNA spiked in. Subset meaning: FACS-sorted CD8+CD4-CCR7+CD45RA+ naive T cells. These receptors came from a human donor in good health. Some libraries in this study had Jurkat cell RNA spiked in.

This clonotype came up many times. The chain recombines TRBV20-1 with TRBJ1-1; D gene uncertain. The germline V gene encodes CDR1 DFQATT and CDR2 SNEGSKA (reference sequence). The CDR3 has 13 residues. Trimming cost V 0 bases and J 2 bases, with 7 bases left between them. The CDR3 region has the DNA TGCAGTGCTAGAGATCAAAGCAACACTGAAGCTTTCTTT. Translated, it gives CSARDQSNTEAFF.

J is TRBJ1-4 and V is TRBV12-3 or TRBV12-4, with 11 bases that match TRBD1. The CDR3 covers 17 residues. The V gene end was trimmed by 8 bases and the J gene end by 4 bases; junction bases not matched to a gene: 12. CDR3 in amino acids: CASRTGTGGIVNEKLFF. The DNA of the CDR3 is TGTGCCAGCCGTACGGGGACAGGGGGTATAGTTAATGAAAAACTGTTTTTT.

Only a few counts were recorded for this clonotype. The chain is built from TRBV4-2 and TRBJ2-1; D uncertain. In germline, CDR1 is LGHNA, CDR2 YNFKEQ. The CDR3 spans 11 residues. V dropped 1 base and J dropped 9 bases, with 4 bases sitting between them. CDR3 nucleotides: TGTGCCAGCAGCCAAGGGTCTGAGCAGTTCTTC. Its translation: CASSQGSEQFF.

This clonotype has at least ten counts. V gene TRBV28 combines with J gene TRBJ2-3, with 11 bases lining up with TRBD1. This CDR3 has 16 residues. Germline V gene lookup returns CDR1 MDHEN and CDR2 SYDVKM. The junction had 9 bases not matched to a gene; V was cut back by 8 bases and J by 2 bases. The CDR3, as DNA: TGTGCCAGCCGGACAGGGGGCCTCCTCCTCACAGATACGCAGTATTTT. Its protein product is CASRTGGLLLTDTQYF.

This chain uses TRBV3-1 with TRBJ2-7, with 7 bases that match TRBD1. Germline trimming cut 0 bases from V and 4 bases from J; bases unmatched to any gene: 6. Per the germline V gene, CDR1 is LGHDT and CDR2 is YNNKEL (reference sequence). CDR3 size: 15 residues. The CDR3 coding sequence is TGTGCCAGCAGCCAAGATCTGGGACAGTTATACGAGCAGTACTTC. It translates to CASSQDLGQLYEQYF.

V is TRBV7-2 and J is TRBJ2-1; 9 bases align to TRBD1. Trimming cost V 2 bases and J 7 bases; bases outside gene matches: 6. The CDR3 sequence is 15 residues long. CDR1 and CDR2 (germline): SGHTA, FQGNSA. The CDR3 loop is CASSLSGTGFNEQFF. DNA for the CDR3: TGTGCCAGCAGCTTAAGCGGGACAGGGTTTAATGAGCAGTTCTTC. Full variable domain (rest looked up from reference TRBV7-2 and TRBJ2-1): GAGVSQSPSNKVTEKGKDVELRCDPISGHTALYWYRQSLGQGLEFLIYFQGNSAPDKSGLPSDRFSAERTGGSVSTLTIQRTQQEDSAVYLCASSLSGTGFNEQFFGPGTRLTVL.

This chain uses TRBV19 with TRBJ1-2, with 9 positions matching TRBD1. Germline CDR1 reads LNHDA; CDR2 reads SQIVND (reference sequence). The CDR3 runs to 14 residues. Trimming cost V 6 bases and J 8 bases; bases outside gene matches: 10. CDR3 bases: TGTGCCAGTAGCTCGGGACAGGGTTTGTCGGGCTACACCTTC. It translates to CASSSGQGLSGYTF.

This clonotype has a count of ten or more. CDR3 amino acids: CSVEDYGSYEQYF. CDR3 DNA: TGCAGCGTTGAAGATTACGGGTCCTACGAGCAGTACTTC. The rearrangement links TRBV29-1 to TRBJ2-7; D gene ambiguous. Germline CDR1 is SQVTM and CDR2 is ANQGSEA. The CDR3 is 13 amino acids. Trimming left V 0 bases short and J 1 base short, with 7 bases between.

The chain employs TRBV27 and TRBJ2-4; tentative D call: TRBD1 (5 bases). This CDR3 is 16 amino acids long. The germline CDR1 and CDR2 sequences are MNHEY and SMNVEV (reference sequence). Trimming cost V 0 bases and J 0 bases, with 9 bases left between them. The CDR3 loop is CASSLSWGLAKNIQYF. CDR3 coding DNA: TGTGCCAGCAGTTTATCCTGGGGCTTAGCCAAAAACATTCAGTACTTC.

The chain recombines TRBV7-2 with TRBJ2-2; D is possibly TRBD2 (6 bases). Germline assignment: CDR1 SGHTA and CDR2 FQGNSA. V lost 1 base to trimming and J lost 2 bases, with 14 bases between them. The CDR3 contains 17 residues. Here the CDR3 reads CASSLVVSGFNTGELFF. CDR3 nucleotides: TGTGCCAGCAGCTTAGTGGTCAGCGGGTTTAACACCGGGGAGCTGTTTTTT.

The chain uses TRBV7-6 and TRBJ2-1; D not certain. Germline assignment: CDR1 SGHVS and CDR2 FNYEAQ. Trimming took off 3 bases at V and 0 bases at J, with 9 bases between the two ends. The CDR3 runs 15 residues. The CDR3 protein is CASSFQMSSYNEQFF. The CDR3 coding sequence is TGTGCCAGCAGCTTCCAAATGAGCTCCTACAATGAGCAGTTCTTC. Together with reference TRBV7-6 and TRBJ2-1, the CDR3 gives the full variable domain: GAGVSQSPRYKVTKRGQDVALRCDPISGHVSLYWYRQALGQGPEFLTYFNYEAQQDKSGLPNDRFSAERPEGSISTLTIQRTEQRDSAMYRCASSFQMSSYNEQFFGPGTRLTVL.

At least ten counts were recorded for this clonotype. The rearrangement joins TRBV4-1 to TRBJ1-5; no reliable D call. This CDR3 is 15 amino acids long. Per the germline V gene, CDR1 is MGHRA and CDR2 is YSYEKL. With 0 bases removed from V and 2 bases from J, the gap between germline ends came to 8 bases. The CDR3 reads CASSQDTFGNQPQHF. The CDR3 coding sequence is TGCGCCAGCAGCCAAGATACGTTCGGCAATCAGCCCCAGCATTTT.

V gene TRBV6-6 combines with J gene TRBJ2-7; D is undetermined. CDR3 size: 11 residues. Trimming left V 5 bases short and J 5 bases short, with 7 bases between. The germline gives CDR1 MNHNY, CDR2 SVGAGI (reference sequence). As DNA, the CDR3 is TGTGCCAGCAGTGTGGCAAACGAGCAGTACTTC. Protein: CASSVANEQYF.

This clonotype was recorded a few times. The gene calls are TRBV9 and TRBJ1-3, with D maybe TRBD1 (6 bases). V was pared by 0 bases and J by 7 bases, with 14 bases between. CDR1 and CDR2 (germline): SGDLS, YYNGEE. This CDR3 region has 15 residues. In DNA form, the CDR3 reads TGTGCCAGCAGCGTAGGAGGGGGGACCCTGAACACCATATATTTT. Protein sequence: CASSVGGGTLNTIYF.

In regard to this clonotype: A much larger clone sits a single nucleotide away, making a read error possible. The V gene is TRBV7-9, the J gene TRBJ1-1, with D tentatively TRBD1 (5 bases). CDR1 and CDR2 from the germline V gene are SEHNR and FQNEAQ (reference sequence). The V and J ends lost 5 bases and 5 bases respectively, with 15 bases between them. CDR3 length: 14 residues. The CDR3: CASSPDSLETEAFF. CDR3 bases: TGTGCCAGCAGCCCTGACAGCCTGGAGACTGAAGCTTTCTTT.

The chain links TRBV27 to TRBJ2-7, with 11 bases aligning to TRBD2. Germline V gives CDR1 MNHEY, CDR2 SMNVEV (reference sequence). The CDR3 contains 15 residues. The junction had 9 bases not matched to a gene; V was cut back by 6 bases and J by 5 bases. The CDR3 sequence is CASSFLAGGSDEQYF. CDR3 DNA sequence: TGTGCCAGCAGCTTCCTAGCGGGAGGATCCGACGAGCAGTACTTC.

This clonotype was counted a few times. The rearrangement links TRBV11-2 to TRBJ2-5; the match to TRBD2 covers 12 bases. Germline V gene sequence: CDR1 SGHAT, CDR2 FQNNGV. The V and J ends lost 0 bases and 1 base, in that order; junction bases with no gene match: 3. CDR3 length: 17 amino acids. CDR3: CASSLEGLAGIQETQYF. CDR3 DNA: TGTGCCAGCAGCTTAGAAGGACTAGCGGGGATCCAAGAGACCCAGTACTTC. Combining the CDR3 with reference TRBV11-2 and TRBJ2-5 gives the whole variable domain EAGVAQSPRYKIIEKRQSVAFWCNPISGHATLYWYQQILGQGPKLLIQFQNNGVVDDSQLPKDRFSAERLKGVDSTLKIQPAKLEDSAVYLCASSLEGLAGIQETQYFGPGTRLLVL.

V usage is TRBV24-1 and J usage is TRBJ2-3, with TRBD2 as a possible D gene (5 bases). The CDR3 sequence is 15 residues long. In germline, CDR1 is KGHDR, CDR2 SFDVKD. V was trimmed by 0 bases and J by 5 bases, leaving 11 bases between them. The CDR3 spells CATSDLDGNGDTQYF. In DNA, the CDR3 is TGTGCCACCAGTGATTTGGACGGGAATGGAGATACGCAGTATTTT.

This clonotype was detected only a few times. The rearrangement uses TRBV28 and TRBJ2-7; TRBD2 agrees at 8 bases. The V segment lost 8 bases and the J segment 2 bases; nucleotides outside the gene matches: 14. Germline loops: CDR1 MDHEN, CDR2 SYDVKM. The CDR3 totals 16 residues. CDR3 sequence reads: CASQREPGLGTYEQYF. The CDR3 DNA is TGTGCCAGCCAAAGGGAACCGGGACTAGGAACCTACGAGCAGTACTTC.